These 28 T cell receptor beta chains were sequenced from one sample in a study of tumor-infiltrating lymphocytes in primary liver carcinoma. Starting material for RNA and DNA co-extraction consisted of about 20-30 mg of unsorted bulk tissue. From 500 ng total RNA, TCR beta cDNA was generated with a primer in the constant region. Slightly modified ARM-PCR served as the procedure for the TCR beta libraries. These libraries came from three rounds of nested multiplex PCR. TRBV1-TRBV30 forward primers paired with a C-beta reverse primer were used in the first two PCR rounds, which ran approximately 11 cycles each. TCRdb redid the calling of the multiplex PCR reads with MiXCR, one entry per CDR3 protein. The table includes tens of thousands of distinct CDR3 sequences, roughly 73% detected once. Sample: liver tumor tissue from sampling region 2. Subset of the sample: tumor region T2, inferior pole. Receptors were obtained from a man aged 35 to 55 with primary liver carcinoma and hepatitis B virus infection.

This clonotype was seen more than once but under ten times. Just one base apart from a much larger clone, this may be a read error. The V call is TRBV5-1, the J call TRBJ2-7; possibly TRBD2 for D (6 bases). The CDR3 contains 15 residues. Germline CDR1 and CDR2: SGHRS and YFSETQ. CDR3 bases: TGCGCCAGCAGCTCCAACGGCGGGACCTCCTACGAGCGGTACTTC. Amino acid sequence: CASSSNGGTSYERYF.

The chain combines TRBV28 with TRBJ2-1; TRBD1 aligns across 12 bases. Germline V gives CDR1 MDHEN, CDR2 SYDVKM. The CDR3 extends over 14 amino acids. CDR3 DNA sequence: TGTGTCAGTTGGGGGACAGGGGGCCGCAATGAGCAGTTCTTC. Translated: CVSWGTGGRNEQFF.

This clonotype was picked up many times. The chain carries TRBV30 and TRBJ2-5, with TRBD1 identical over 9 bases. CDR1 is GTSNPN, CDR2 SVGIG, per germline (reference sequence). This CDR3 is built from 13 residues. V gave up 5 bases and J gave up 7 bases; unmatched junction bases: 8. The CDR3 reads CAWGGQGLGTQYF. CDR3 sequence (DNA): TGTGCCTGGGGTGGACAGGGGCTAGGGACCCAGTACTTC.

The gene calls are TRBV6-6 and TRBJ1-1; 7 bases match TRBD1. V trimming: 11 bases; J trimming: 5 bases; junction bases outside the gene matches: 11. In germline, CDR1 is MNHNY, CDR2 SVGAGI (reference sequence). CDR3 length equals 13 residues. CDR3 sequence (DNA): TGTGCCGGCAACACAGGGGAGACTACTGAAGCTTTCTTT. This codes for CAGNTGETTEAFF.

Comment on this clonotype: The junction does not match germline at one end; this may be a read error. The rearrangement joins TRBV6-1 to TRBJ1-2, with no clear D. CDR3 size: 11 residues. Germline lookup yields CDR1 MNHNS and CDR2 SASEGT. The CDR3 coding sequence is TGTGCCAGCAATGGGGTTTATGGCTACACCTTT. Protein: CASNGVYGYTF.

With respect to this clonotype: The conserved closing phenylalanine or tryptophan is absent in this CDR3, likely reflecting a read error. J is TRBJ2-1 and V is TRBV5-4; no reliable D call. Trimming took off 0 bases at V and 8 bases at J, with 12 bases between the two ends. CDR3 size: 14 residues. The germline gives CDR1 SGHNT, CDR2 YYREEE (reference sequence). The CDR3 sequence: CASSLGGVVDEQFL. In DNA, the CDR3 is TGTGCCAGCAGCTTGGGGGGTGTGGTGGATGAGCAGTTCCTC.

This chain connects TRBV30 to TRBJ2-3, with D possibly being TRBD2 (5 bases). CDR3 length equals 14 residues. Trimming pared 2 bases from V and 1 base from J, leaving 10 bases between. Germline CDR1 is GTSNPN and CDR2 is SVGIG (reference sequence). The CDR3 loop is CAWSQERGTDTQYF. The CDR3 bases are TGTGCCTGGAGTCAGGAGAGGGGCACAGATACGCAGTATTTT.

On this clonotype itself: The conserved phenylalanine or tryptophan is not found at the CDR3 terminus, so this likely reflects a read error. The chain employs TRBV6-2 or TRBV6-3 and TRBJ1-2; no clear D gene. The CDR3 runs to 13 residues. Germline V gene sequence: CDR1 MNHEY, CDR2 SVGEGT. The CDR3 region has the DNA TGTGCCAGTAGTTACGAGCCCCAGGCCGGCTACACCCTT. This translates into CASSYEPQAGYTL.

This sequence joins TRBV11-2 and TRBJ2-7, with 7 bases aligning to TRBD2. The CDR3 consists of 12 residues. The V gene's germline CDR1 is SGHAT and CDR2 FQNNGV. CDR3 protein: CLRSREAYEQYF. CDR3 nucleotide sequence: TGTCTCAGAAGCCGGGAGGCCTACGAGCAGTACTTC.

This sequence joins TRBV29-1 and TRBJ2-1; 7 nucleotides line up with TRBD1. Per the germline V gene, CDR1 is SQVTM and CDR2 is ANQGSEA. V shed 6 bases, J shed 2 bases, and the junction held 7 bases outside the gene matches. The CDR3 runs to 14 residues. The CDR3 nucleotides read TGCAGCGTCAGGGACAGTAGGGCCTACAATGAGCAGTTCTTC. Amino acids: CSVRDSRAYNEQFF.

CDR3 nucleotides: TGTGCCAGCAGCTTGCAGTTGGATGGCTACACCTTC. It translates to CASSLQLDGYTF. This chain uses TRBV7-9 with TRBJ1-2; D gene uncertain. Trimming cost V 3 bases and J 6 bases, with 8 bases left between them. From germline, CDR1 is SEHNR and CDR2 FQNEAQ (reference sequence). This CDR3 comprises 12 residues. Using reference TRBV7-9 and TRBJ1-2 for the parts outside the CDR3, the full variable domain is DTGVSQNPRHKITKRGQNVTFRCDPISEHNRLYWYRQTLGQGPEFLTYFQNEAQLEKSRLLSDRFSAERPKGSFSTLEIQRTEQGDSAMYLCASSLQLDGYTFGSGTRLTVV.

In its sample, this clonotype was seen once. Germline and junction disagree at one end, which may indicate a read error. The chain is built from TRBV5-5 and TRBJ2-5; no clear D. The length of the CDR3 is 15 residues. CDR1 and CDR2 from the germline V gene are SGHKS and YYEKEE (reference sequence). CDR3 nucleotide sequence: TGTGCTAGCAGCTTGGAATCAGGCCTTAGGGAGACCCAGTACTTC. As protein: CASSLESGLRETQYF.

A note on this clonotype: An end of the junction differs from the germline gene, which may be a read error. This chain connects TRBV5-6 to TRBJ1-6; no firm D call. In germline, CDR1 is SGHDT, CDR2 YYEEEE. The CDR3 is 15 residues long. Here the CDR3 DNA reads TGTGCCAGCAGCCCAAGGACTTCAGTGAATTCTCCCCTCCACTTC. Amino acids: CASSPRTSVNSPLHF.

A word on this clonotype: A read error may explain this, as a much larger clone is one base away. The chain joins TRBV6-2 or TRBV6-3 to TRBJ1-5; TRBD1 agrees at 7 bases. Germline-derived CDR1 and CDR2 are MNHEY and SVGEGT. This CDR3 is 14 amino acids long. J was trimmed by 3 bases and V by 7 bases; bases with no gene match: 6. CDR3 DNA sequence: TGTGCCAGCACTCAGACAGGGTTCAATCAGCCCCAGCATTTT. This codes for CASTQTGFNQPQHF.

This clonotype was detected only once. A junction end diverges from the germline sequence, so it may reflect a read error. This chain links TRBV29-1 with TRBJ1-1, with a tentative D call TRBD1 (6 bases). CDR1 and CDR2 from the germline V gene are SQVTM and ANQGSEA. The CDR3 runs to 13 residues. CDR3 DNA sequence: TGCAGCGGTGACGGGGGGCCGGGGACTGAAGCCTTCTTT. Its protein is CSGDGGPGTEAFF.

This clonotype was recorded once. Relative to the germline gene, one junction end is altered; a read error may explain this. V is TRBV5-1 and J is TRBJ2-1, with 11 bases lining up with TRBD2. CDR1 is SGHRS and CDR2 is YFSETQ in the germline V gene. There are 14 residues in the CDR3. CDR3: CAGRTSGRGNEQFF. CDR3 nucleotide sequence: TGCGCCGGCCGAACTAGCGGGAGAGGGAATGAGCAATTCTTC.

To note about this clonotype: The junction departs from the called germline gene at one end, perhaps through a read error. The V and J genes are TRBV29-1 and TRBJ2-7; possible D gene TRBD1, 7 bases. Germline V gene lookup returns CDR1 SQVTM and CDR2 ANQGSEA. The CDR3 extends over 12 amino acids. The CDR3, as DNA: TGCAGCGGTTCAGGGGGAGGCCACGAGCAATACTTC. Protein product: CSGSGGGHEQYF.

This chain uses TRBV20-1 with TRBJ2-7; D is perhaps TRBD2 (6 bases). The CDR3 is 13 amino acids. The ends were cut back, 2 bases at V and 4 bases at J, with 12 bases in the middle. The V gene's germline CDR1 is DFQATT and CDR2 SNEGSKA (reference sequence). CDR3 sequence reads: CSARHGRSYEQYF. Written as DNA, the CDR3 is TGCAGTGCTAGACACGGGAGATCGTACGAGCAGTACTTC.

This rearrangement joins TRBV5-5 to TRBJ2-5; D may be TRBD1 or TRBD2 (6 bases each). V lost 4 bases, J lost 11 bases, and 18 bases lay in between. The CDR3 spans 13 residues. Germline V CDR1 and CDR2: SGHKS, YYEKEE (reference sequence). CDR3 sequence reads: CASSRGQQGTQYF. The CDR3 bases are TGTGCCAGCAGCCGAGGACAGCAAGGGACTCAGTACTTC. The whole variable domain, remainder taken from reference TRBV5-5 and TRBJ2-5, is DAGVTQSPTHLIKTRGQQVTLRCSPISGHKSVSWYQQVLGQGPQFIFQYYEKEERGRGNFPDRFSARQFPNYSSELNVNALLLGDSALYLCASSRGQQGTQYFGPGTRLLVL.

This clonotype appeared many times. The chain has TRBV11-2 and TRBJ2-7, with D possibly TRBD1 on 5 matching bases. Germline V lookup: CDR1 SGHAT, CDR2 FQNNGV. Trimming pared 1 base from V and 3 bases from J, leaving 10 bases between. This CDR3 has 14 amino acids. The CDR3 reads CASSLGQGIYEQYF. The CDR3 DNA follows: TGTGCCAGCAGCTTAGGGCAGGGCATCTACGAGCAGTACTTC.

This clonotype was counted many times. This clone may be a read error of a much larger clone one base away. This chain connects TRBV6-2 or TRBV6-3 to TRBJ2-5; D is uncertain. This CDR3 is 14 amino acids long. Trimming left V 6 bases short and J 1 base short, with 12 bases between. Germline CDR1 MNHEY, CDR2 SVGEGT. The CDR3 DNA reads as TGTGCCAGCAGCCTGGGCGGCCGCCAAGAGACCCAGTACTTC. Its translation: CASSLGGRQETQYF.

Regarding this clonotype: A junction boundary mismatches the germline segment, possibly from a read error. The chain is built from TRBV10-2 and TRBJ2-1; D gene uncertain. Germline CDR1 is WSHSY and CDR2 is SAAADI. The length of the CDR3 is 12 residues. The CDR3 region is CACSWANNEQFF. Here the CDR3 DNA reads TGCGCCTGCAGCTGGGCAAACAATGAGCAGTTCTTC.

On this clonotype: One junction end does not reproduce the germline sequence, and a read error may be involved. CDR3 residues: CASSPAGRVETLYF. In DNA form, the CDR3 reads TGTGCCAGCAGCCCTGCAGGGAGGGTAGAGACCCTGTACTTC. The V gene is TRBV6-5, the J gene TRBJ2-5; 7 nucleotides agree with TRBD2. Looked up from germline, CDR1 is MNHEY and CDR2 is SVGAGI. The CDR3 contains 14 residues.

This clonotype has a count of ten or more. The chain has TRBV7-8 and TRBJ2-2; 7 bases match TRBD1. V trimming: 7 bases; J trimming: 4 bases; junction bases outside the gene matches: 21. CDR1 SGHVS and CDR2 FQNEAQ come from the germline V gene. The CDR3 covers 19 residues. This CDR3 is CASIRPRQGTVGFTGELFF. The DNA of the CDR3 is TGTGCCAGCATTCGACCCCGACAGGGAACGGTAGGATTCACCGGGGAGCTGTTTTTT.

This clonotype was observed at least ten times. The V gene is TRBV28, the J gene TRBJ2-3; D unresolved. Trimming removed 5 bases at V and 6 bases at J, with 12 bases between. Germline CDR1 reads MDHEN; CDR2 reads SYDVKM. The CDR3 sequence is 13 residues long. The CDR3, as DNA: TGTGCCAGCAGTCCCCCTCCCTGGGATACGCAGTATTTT. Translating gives CASSPPPWDTQYF.

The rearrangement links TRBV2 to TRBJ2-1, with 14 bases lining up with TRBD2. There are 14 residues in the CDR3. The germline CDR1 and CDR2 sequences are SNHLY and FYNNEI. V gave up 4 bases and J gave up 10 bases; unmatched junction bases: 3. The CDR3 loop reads CASSGLAGGEEQFF. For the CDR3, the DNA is TGTGCCAGCAGTGGACTAGCGGGAGGGGAGGAGCAGTTCTTC.

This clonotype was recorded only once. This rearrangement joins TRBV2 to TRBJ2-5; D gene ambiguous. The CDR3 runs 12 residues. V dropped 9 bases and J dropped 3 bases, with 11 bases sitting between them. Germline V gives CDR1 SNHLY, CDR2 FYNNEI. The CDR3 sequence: CASRLQEETQYF. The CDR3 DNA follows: TGTGCCAGTAGGCTACAAGAAGAGACCCAGTACTTC.

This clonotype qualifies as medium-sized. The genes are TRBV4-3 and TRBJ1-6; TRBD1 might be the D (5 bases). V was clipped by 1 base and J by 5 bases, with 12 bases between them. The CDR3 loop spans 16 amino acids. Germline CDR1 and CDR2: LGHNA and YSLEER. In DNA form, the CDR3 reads TGCGCCAGCAGCCAAGCAGTGACAGTAGATAATTCACCCCTCCACTTT. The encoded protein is CASSQAVTVDNSPLHF.